This TCR beta chain is drawn from a study of blood T cell repertoires in COVID-19. For the study at large: Acute and convalescent COVID-19 samples came from the United States, Italy and Spain. PBMCs, B-cell-depleted T cells, or T cells provided the cDNA or gDNA that made up the material.

Per germline, CDR1 SGHDT and CDR2 YYEEEE. Trimming took 5 bases from V and 4 from J, leaving 12 bases between them. This CDR3 contains 14 residues. Original analysis: Reference gene primer amplification gave nucleated cell count estimates. Here immunoSEQ multiplex PCR was the method, and the copy in TCRdb shows in-frame clones only, minus some. The V and J calls and clone size come from that table; D and trimming were worked out from the DNA. Seen here are over 75,000 clones, 80% observed once, and the top ten hold roughly 8.2%. This sequence was found in a man between 45 and 60 years old who had recovered from COVID-19. Sequencing was done on a sample of peripheral blood. V usage is TRBV5-6 and J usage is TRBJ2-2; no clear D gene. CDR3 amino acids: CASRAAVFTGELFF. Here the CDR3 DNA reads TGTGCCAGCAGGGCGGCAGTATTCACCGGGGAGCTGTTTTTT.